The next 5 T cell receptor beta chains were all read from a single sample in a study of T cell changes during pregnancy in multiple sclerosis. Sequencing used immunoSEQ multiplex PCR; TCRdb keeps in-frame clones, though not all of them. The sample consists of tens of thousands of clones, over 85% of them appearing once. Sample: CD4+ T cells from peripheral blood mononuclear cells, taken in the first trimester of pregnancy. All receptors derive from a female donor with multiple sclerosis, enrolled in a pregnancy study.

The CDR3, as DNA: TGTGCCAGCAGCTTGGAGGCGGTTAAGCCCTACGAGCAGTACTTC. It is translated as CASSLEAVKPYEQYF. This sequence joins TRBV5-5 and TRBJ2-7; D is unclear. The CDR3 consists of 15 residues. V gave up 0 bases and J gave up 2 bases, with 12 bases separating them. The germline CDR1 and CDR2 sequences are SGHKS and YYEKEE (reference sequence).

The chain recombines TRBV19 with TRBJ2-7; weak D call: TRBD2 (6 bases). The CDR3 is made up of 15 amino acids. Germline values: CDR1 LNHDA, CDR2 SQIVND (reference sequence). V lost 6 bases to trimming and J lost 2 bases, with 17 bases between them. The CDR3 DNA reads TGTGCCAGTAGATCCCGCGGGGAAGGGACCTACGAGCAGTACTTC. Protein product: CASRSRGEGTYEQYF.

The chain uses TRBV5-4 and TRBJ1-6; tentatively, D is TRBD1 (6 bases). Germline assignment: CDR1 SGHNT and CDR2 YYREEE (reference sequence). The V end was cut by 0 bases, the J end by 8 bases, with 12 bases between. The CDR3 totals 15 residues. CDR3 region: CASSLAQGLDSPLHF. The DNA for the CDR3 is TGTGCCAGCAGCTTGGCCCAGGGGTTGGATTCACCCCTCCACTTT. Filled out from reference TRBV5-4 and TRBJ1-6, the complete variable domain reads ETGVTQSPTHLIKTRGQQVTLRCSSQSGHNTVSWYQQALGQGPQFIFQYYREEENGRGNFPPRFSGLQFPNYSSELNVNALELDDSALYLCASSLAQGLDSPLHFGNGTRLTVT.

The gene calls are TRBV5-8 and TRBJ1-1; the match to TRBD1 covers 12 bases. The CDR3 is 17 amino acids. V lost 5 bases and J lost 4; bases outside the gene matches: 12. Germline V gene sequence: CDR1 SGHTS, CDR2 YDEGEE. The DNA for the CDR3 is TGTGCCAGCAGATTATCCGGGACAGGGGGCGTTGGCACTGAAGCTTTCTTT. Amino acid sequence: CASRLSGTGGVGTEAFF.

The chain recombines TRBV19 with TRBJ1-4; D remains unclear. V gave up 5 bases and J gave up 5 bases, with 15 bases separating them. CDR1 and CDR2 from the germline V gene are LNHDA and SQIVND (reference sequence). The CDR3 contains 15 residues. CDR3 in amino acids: CASSPPGLENEKLFF. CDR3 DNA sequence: TGTGCCAGTAGTCCCCCAGGACTGGAAAATGAAAAACTGTTTTTT.